This record concerns one T cell receptor (beta chain) sequence. This entry is derived from a study of blood T cell repertoires in COVID-19. For the study at large: T cells, B-cell-depleted T cells, or PBMCs supplied cDNA or gDNA.

TCRdb's copy holds only in-frame clones and misses some; the assay was immunoSEQ multiplex PCR. The sample shows about 120,000 clones, 65% to 85% of them seen only once. Seattle's enrolled individuals joined amid active infection and were then monitored longitudinally. With 1 base removed from V and 2 bases from J, the gap between germline ends came to 9 bases. Germline V gives CDR1 SGDLS, CDR2 YYNGEE. The CDR3 totals 15 residues. The rearrangement joins TRBV9 to TRBJ1-4, with D maybe TRBD1 (5 bases). The receptor was isolated from a man in his thirties or forties with COVID-19, enrolled during active disease. The specimen was peripheral blood. Written as DNA, the CDR3 is TGTGCCAGCAGCGTACTCGGGGGGACTAATGAAAAACTGTTTTTT. This sequence encodes CASSVLGGTNEKLFF.